This TCR beta chain appears in the sequencing data of a study of T cells in Graves' hyperthyroidism and ophthalmopathy. Notes on the study in general: Blood also carried most thyroid clonotypes expanded above 0.001.

Amplified TCR beta CDR3 regions came from RNA transcripts. A first-round RT-PCR of the TCR CDR3 used the HTBI primer set. MiXCR was run by TCRdb on the multiplex PCR reads, yielding one entry per CDR3 protein. This sample yields 360,000 or so distinct CDR3 sequences, of which 15% to 20% are seen a single time; 3.7% belongs to the top ten. This clonotype was counted many times. Antigen unknown. CDR3 length: 15 residues. The ends were cut back, 0 bases at V and 5 bases at J, with 13 bases in the middle. CDR1 MGHRA and CDR2 YSYEKL come from the germline V gene. The chain links TRBV4-1 to TRBJ1-1; a possible D gene is TRBD1 (5 bases). Sequenced sample: blood. This clonotype was sampled from a woman aged 18 to 35 with Graves' hyperthyroidism. The CDR3 region has the DNA TGCGCCAGCAGCCAAGAAGAGGGGCGGGGGACTGAAGCTTTCTTT. It yields the protein CASSQEEGRGTEAFF.